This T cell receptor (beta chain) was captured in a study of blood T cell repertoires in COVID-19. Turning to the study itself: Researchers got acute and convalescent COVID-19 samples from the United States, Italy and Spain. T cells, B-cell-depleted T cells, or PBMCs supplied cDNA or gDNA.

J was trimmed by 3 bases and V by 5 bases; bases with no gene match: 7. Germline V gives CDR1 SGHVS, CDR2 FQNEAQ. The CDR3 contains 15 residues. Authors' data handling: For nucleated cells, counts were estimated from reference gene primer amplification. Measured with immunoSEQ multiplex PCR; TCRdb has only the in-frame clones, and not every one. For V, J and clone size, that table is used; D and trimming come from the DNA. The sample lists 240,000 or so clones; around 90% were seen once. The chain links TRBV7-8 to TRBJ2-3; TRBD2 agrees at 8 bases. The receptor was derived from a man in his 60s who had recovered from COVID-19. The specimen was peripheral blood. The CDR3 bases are TGTGCCAGCAGCCAACTAGCGGACCCTACAGATACGCAGTATTTT. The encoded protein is CASSQLADPTDTQYF. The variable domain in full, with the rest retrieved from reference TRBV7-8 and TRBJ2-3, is GAGVSQSPRYKVAKRGQDVALRCDPISGHVSLFWYQQALGQGPEFLTYFQNEAQLDKSGLPSDRFFAERPEGSVSTLKIQRTQQEDSAVYLCASSQLADPTDTQYFGPGTRLTVL.